The rows below give T cell receptor beta chains drawn from one sample of a study of shared clonotypes between healthy human individuals. This table comes from immunoSEQ multiplex PCR, and its TCRdb copy is limited to in-frame clones, with some not included. The sample includes 100,000 to 120,000 clones, about 62% seen only once; the top ten take just under 25%. The material sequenced was memory CD8+ T cells sorted from blood. All receptors derive from a woman in her 30s in good health. Each CDR3 is given with its conserved first and last residue. The D gene is left open where the match is weak. Rows may omit the clone size; those that give it use once, few, many or a size class.

>NA|TRBV7-8|TRBJ2-6|many
CASSPAPERAGANVLTF
TGTGCCAGCAGCCCAGCCCCCGAGAGGGCTGGGGCCAACGTCCTGACTTTC
>NA|TRBV27|TRBJ2-1|NA
CASSFSAYSYNEQFF
TGTGCCAGCAGTTTTTCAGCTTACTCCTACAATGAGCAGTTCTTC
>TRBD2|TRBV7-2|TRBJ2-1|few
CASSLTGLGYNEQFF
TGTGCCAGCAGCTTAACGGGACTAGGCTACAATGAGCAGTTCTTC
>TRBD1|TRBV4-1|TRBJ1-4|once
CASSQGQGAGNEKLFF
TGCGCCAGCAGCCAAGGACAGGGGGCCGGTAATGAAAAACTGTTTTTT
>NA|TRBV10-3|TRBJ2-7|few
CALRSGGAGYEQYF
TGTGCCCTCCGGTCTGGCGGGGCCGGGTACGAGCAGTACTTC
>NA|TRBV19|TRBJ2-7|NA
CASSIASPFYEQYF
TGTGCCAGTAGTATAGCTTCACCGTTCTACGAGCAGTACTTC
>NA|TRBV28|TRBJ1-5|NA
CASSFLLGSNQPQHF
TGTGCCAGCAGTTTTCTGCTGGGTAGCAATCAGCCCCAGCATTTT
>NA|TRBV5-1|TRBJ2-1|NA
CASSLPNPNEQFF
TGCGCCAGCAGCCTCCCTAATCCCAATGAGCAGTTCTTC
>NA|TRBV6-1|TRBJ1-1|NA
CASGQNTEAFF
TGTGCCAGCGGTCAAAACACTGAAGCTTTCTTT
>NA|TRBV19|TRBJ2-3|NA
CASSIPQGGDDRSDTQYF
TGTGCCAGTAGTATACCCCAGGGAGGAGACGACCGGTCAGATACGCAGTATTTT
>NA|TRBV19|TRBJ1-3|NA
CASSPGAGNTIYF
TGTGCCAGTAGTCCAGGGGCTGGAAACACCATATATTTT
>NA|TRBV7-9|TRBJ1-4|NA
CASGARGTNEKLFF
TGTGCCAGCGGGGCCCGGGGAACTAATGAAAAACTGTTTTTT
>TRBD2|TRBV5-1|TRBJ2-3|NA
CASSFASGTQDTQYF
TGCGCCAGCAGCTTTGCTAGCGGGACCCAAGATACGCAGTATTTT
>TRBD2|TRBV28|TRBJ2-1|NA
CASSMTSGSYNEQFF
TGTGCCAGCAGCATGACTAGCGGGAGCTACAATGAGCAGTTCTTC